The rows below give T cell receptor beta chains drawn from one sample of a study of PD-L1 blockade in urothelial cancer. Assay used: immunoSEQ multiplex PCR; TCRdb lists only in-frame clones, some missing. The table lists 68,000 or so clones, roughly 81% of them singletons. Sample: PBMCs, taken around atezolizumab (anti-PD-L1) treatment. These receptors came from a man in his sixties or seventies with urothelial cancer. Each CDR3 is given with its conserved first and last residue. The order of the fields is CDR3 protein, D gene, V gene, CDR3 length. A D gene is named only where the DNA matches it firmly.

cdr3_aa: CASSVDGGRKDTQYF
d_call: .
v_call: TRBV9
cdr3_length: 15

cdr3_aa: CASQREVSNYGYTF
d_call: .
v_call: TRBV7-9
cdr3_length: 14

cdr3_aa: CASSYSSGRSEDTQYF
d_call: TRBD2
v_call: TRBV6-5
cdr3_length: 16

cdr3_aa: CASSGTRDREFFETQYF
d_call: TRBD1
v_call: TRBV10-1
cdr3_length: 17

cdr3_aa: CASSEDPDRHIQYF
d_call: TRBD1
v_call: TRBV6-1
cdr3_length: 14

cdr3_aa: CASRILAGGETQYF
d_call: TRBD2
v_call: TRBV2
cdr3_length: 14

cdr3_aa: CAWTPGGQAIEAFF
d_call: .
v_call: TRBV30
cdr3_length: 14

cdr3_aa: CASSPEIYQTSTETQYF
d_call: TRBD2
v_call: TRBV5-4
cdr3_length: 17

cdr3_aa: CASTPGDSGNTIYF
d_call: .
v_call: TRBV19
cdr3_length: 14

cdr3_aa: CASSRAGGTNEQFF
d_call: TRBD2
v_call: TRBV5-1
cdr3_length: 14

cdr3_aa: CASRASGNNEQFF
d_call: TRBD2
v_call: TRBV11-3
cdr3_length: 13

cdr3_aa: CSVGATGSGANVLTF
d_call: .
v_call: TRBV29-1
cdr3_length: 15

cdr3_aa: CASTPGGFGANVLTF
d_call: TRBD1
v_call: TRBV19
cdr3_length: 15

cdr3_aa: CASSQNSGSNTGELFF
d_call: TRBD2
v_call: TRBV4-2
cdr3_length: 16

cdr3_aa: CASFWGPGETQYF
d_call: .
v_call: TRBV10-2
cdr3_length: 13

cdr3_aa: CASTPSGSTEAFF
d_call: .
v_call: TRBV6-6
cdr3_length: 13

cdr3_aa: CASSPRGIIQYF
d_call: .
v_call: TRBV18
cdr3_length: 12

cdr3_aa: CASRAGTGPETQYF
d_call: TRBD1
v_call: TRBV6-1
cdr3_length: 14

cdr3_aa: CASSYSWGVKWPLHF
d_call: .
v_call: TRBV6-5
cdr3_length: 15

cdr3_aa: CASSDKAGTEKETQYF
d_call: TRBD1
v_call: TRBV4-2
cdr3_length: 16

cdr3_aa: CASSPTGQGAGEKLFF
d_call: TRBD1
v_call: TRBV18
cdr3_length: 16

cdr3_aa: CAISGDNSGETQYF
d_call: .
v_call: TRBV10-3
cdr3_length: 14

cdr3_aa: CASSPSTSGRARGGEQYF
d_call: TRBD2
v_call: TRBV9
cdr3_length: 18

cdr3_aa: CATSRDFNQNEQYF
d_call: .
v_call: TRBV15
cdr3_length: 14

cdr3_aa: CASRIAGRIYEQYF
d_call: TRBD2
v_call: TRBV6-1
cdr3_length: 14

cdr3_aa: CASSLWGADNNEQFF
d_call: .
v_call: TRBV7-3
cdr3_length: 15

cdr3_aa: CASSPPTGYTGELFF
d_call: TRBD1
v_call: TRBV28
cdr3_length: 15

cdr3_aa: CASSLEMGQGTYEQYF
d_call: TRBD1
v_call: TRBV7-9
cdr3_length: 16

cdr3_aa: CASSRRAGTGGRYEQYF
d_call: TRBD1
v_call: TRBV7-8
cdr3_length: 17

cdr3_aa: CASSRTSGGYNEQFF
d_call: TRBD2
v_call: TRBV11-2
cdr3_length: 15

cdr3_aa: CASSSGTGGGQETQYF
d_call: TRBD1
v_call: TRBV6-5
cdr3_length: 16

cdr3_aa: CASTQGTVEYEQYF
d_call: TRBD1
v_call: TRBV7-2
cdr3_length: 14

cdr3_aa: CASSPSGRGDTGELFF
d_call: TRBD2
v_call: TRBV5-1
cdr3_length: 16

cdr3_aa: CASSPLDSIVTEAFF
d_call: .
v_call: TRBV27
cdr3_length: 15

cdr3_aa: CASSDGQDGSTEAFF
d_call: TRBD1
v_call: TRBV11-2
cdr3_length: 15

cdr3_aa: CASSEYDRNYGYTF
d_call: .
v_call: TRBV2
cdr3_length: 14

cdr3_aa: CASSKGRSGGSLRYNEQFF
d_call: TRBD2
v_call: TRBV19
cdr3_length: 19

cdr3_aa: CASSLGTSGDKETQYF
d_call: TRBD2
v_call: TRBV7-9
cdr3_length: 16

cdr3_aa: CASSTGPGFSGGEQFF
d_call: TRBD1
v_call: TRBV5-1
cdr3_length: 16

cdr3_aa: CASSPTSGLTNIQYF
d_call: .
v_call: TRBV18
cdr3_length: 15

cdr3_aa: CASSQGLAGADTDTQYF
d_call: TRBD2
v_call: TRBV4-3
cdr3_length: 17

cdr3_aa: CASSLLARYTGELFF
d_call: .
v_call: TRBV11-2
cdr3_length: 15

cdr3_aa: CASSLVSGGGTEAFF
d_call: .
v_call: TRBV7-9
cdr3_length: 15

cdr3_aa: CASSLREKETQYF
d_call: .
v_call: TRBV7-3
cdr3_length: 13

cdr3_aa: CASSLGSGINEKLFF
d_call: .
v_call: TRBV5-4
cdr3_length: 15

cdr3_aa: CASSISLTSGASYEQYF
d_call: TRBD2
v_call: TRBV19
cdr3_length: 17

cdr3_aa: CASSLGQGAYEQYF
d_call: TRBD1
v_call: TRBV11-3
cdr3_length: 14

cdr3_aa: CAWSGTRQYYGYTF
d_call: .
v_call: TRBV30
cdr3_length: 14

cdr3_aa: CASTLGRECYEQYF
d_call: .
v_call: TRBV27
cdr3_length: 14

cdr3_aa: CASTPDRGDYYGYTF
d_call: TRBD1
v_call: TRBV19
cdr3_length: 15

cdr3_aa: CAISEGLAGSYEQYF
d_call: TRBD2
v_call: TRBV10-3
cdr3_length: 15

cdr3_aa: CASSVATGGVGANVLTF
d_call: TRBD1
v_call: TRBV9
cdr3_length: 17

cdr3_aa: CAWSFPEVGEQYF
d_call: .
v_call: TRBV30
cdr3_length: 13